The following is a TCR beta chain sequence with its context. Assay used: immunoSEQ multiplex PCR; TCRdb lists only in-frame clones, some missing. The table shows 150,000 to 200,000 clones, with roughly 80% occurring only once. The sample belongs to a study of blood T cell repertoires in COVID-19. Study-wide context: Spain, Italy and the United States supplied samples that represented acute and convalescent COVID-19.

This CDR3 comprises 14 residues. CDR1 and CDR2 from the germline V gene are MGHDK and SYGVNS. Trimming cost V 10 bases and J 4 bases; bases outside gene matches: 9. The chain joins TRBV25-1 to TRBJ2-3; 9 bases are a match to TRBD1. This clonotype was obtained from a man in his 60s with active or convalescent COVID-19. The specimen was peripheral blood. The CDR3 is CATGGTGSADTQYF. In nucleotides, the CDR3 is TGTGCCACCGGGGGGACAGGGAGTGCAGATACGCAGTATTTT.